One and the same sample provided the 22 T cell receptor beta chains below, sequenced in a study of cytomegalovirus exposure and HLA in healthy donors listed by TCRdb under 2017. To prepare the library, the immunoSEQ multiplex PCR assay was applied. For the multiplex PCR, a mixture combining 60 forward primers for TCR Vbeta segments and 13 reverse primers for TCR Jbeta segments was used. Not all clones reach the TCRdb copy of this immuneACCESS table, which keeps in-frame sequences only. Checked studies attribute under half of the gap to unresolved V genes and leave the rest unexplained. The sample table contains 120,000 to 150,000 clones; only one count was recorded for roughly 80% of them. The ten largest clones add up to 1.2% of the sample. The sample comprised PBMCs. These receptors came from a female donor in good health and CMV-seronegative.

About this clone itself: Germline is not matched at one junction end, which may reflect a read error. The chain uses TRBV7-7 and TRBJ2-5; 7 positions agree with TRBD1. Germline V gene data show CDR1 as SSHAT and CDR2 as FNYEAQ (reference sequence). The CDR3 is made up of 14 amino acids. The CDR3 region is CASSPDRVGETQYF. CDR3 in DNA: TGTGCTAGCAGCCCCGACAGGGTTGGGGAGACCCAGTACTTC.

The CDR3 sequence: CASSASGTPRGTTNEKLFF. In DNA form, the CDR3 reads TGTGCCAGCAGCGCTAGCGGGACACCCAGAGGTACAACTAATGAAAAACTGTTTTTT. The V gene is TRBV9, the J gene TRBJ1-4; weak D call: TRBD1 (6 bases). The V and J ends lost 3 bases and 0 bases respectively, with 21 bases between them. Per germline, CDR1 SGDLS and CDR2 YYNGEE. The length of the CDR3 is 19 residues. Full variable domain (outside the CDR3, taken from reference TRBV9 and TRBJ1-4): DSGVTQTPKHLITATGQRVTLRCSPRSGDLSVYWYQQSLDQGLQFLIQYYNGEERAKGNILERFSAQQFPDLHSELNLSSLELGDSALYFCASSASGTPRGTTNEKLFFGSGTQLSVL.

The chain uses TRBV5-1 and TRBJ1-4, with D possibly matching TRBD1 (6 bases). V was clipped by 0 bases and J by 8 bases, with 14 bases between them. The CDR3 length is 15 residues. Germline CDR1 SGHRS, CDR2 YFSETQ. The CDR3 is CASSLEQGSREKLFF. In nucleotides, the CDR3 is TGCGCCAGCAGCTTGGAGCAGGGGTCACGAGAAAAACTGTTTTTT.

This chain connects TRBV27 to TRBJ2-5; 12 bases fit TRBD1. CDR3 length: 15 amino acids. CDR1 MNHEY and CDR2 SMNVEV come from the germline V gene (reference sequence). Trimming removed 5 bases from V and 4 bases from J; junction bases left unmatched: 5. Here the CDR3 reads CASSHRDRGRETQYF. CDR3 sequence (DNA): TGTGCCAGCAGTCACCGGGACAGGGGGCGAGAGACCCAGTACTTC.

This chain connects TRBV6-1 to TRBJ2-7; TRBD1 matches 8 bases. This CDR3 has 14 amino acids. Germline V gene sequence: CDR1 MNHNS, CDR2 SASEGT. The trim removed 2 bases at V and 4 bases at J, leaving 4 bases unmatched. CDR3 nucleotides: TGTGCCAGCAGTGAACAGGGGGCTCGGTACGAGCAGTACTTC. It specifies CASSEQGARYEQYF.

The chain is built from TRBV5-1 and TRBJ2-1; 11 nucleotides match TRBD2. The CDR3 sequence is 15 residues long. V was pared by 0 bases and J by 8 bases, with 4 bases of the junction left unmatched. Germline-derived CDR1 and CDR2 are SGHRS and YFSETQ. The CDR3 DNA sequence: TGCGCCAGCAGCTTGGTAGCGGGAGGGCCCGATGAGCAGTTCTTC. Protein product: CASSLVAGGPDEQFF.

This chain connects TRBV9 to TRBJ2-1; 10 bases align to TRBD1. V was clipped by 4 bases and J by 5 bases; unmatched bases: 3. Germline assignment: CDR1 SGDLS and CDR2 YYNGEE. The CDR3 has 14 amino acids. The CDR3 reads CASSPGQGHNEQFF. The CDR3 coding sequence is TGTGCCAGCAGCCCGGGACAGGGGCACAATGAGCAGTTCTTC.

This clone turned up a few times. The J gene is TRBJ2-1, the V gene TRBV6-5; 12 bases agree with TRBD2. CDR1 MNHEY and CDR2 SVGAGI come from the germline V gene. The trim removed 2 bases at V and 7 bases at J, leaving 6 bases unmatched. This CDR3 has 16 amino acids. For the CDR3, the DNA is TGTGCCAGCAGTTACGGCCCTAGCGGGAGGGGGAATGAGCAGTTCTTC. Protein product: CASSYGPSGRGNEQFF.

The rearrangement links TRBV15 to TRBJ1-5; D is unclear. This CDR3 spans 14 amino acids. CDR1 LNHNV and CDR2 YYDKDF come from the germline V gene (reference sequence). Trimming stripped 0 bases from V and 6 bases from J, with 9 bases between. This CDR3 is CATSRDLPSQPQHF. The CDR3 DNA follows: TGTGCCACCAGCAGAGATCTCCCGTCTCAGCCCCAGCATTTT.

This clone was seen a single time. The rearrangement joins TRBV19 to TRBJ2-7, with TRBD1 as a possible D gene (6 bases). The germline V gene encodes CDR1 LNHDA and CDR2 SQIVND (reference sequence). The CDR3 totals 13 residues. V dropped 10 bases and J dropped 7 bases, with 20 bases sitting between them. The CDR3 reads CATHGVRGREQYF. The CDR3 nucleotides read TGTGCCACCCACGGGGTCAGGGGCCGAGAGCAGTACTTC. The full variable domain, in which reference TRBV19 and TRBJ2-7 provide the parts outside the CDR3, is DGGITQSPKYLFRKEGQNVTLSCEQNLNHDAMYWYRQDPGQGLRLIYYSQIVNDFQKGDIAEGYSVSREKKESFPLTVTSAQKNPTAFYLCATHGVRGREQYFGPGTRLTVT.

This chain connects TRBV5-6 to TRBJ2-7; TRBD2 agrees at 12 bases. V was clipped by 5 bases and J by 0 bases; unmatched bases: 6. This CDR3 has 16 residues. Germline lookup yields CDR1 SGHDT and CDR2 YYEEEE. The CDR3, as DNA: TGTGCCAGCAGTGGACTAGCGGGACTCAGCTCCTACGAGCAGTACTTC. Translated, it gives CASSGLAGLSSYEQYF. The variable domain in full, with the rest retrieved from reference TRBV5-6 and TRBJ2-7, is DAGVTQSPTHLIKTRGQQVTLRCSPKSGHDTVSWYQQALGQGPQFIFQYYEEEERQRGNFPDRFSGHQFPNYSSELNVNALLLGDSALYLCASSGLAGLSSYEQYFGPGTRLTVT.

This clone was detected only a few times. V usage is TRBV28 and J usage is TRBJ1-1; 7 bases are a match to TRBD1. Trimming at V came to 8 bases and at J to 1 base, leaving 4 bases not matched to a gene. Germline V lookup: CDR1 MDHEN, CDR2 SYDVKM. The CDR3 has 13 residues. The CDR3 DNA follows: TGTGCCAGCGATAGACAGGGGAACACTGAAGCTTTCTTT. Encoded protein: CASDRQGNTEAFF.

The chain couples TRBV14 to TRBJ2-2; 8 nucleotides align to TRBD1. The V and J ends lost 2 bases and 5 bases, in that order; junction bases with no gene match: 4. This CDR3 spans 15 amino acids. CDR1 and CDR2 (germline): SGHDN, FVKESK. DNA for the CDR3: TGTGCCAGCAGCCAACAGGGGGCGGGGACCGGGGAGCTGTTTTTT. This gives the protein CASSQQGAGTGELFF.

This clone has just one count. V gene TRBV28 combines with J gene TRBJ2-4, with 9 bases identical to TRBD2. The ends lost 7 bases at V and 6 bases at J; junction bases unmatched: 10. The CDR3 covers 15 residues. Germline assignment: CDR1 MDHEN and CDR2 SYDVKM. The CDR3 reads CASKSGLAGLNIQYF. The CDR3, as DNA: TGTGCCAGCAAATCCGGGCTAGCGGGATTAAACATTCAGTACTTC.

This clone showed up just once. The chain uses TRBV4-1 and TRBJ2-7; possibly TRBD2 for D (5 bases). This CDR3 spans 14 amino acids. CDR1 and CDR2 from the germline V gene are MGHRA and YSYEKL. The germline V and J ends were trimmed by 1 base and 1 base, with 8 bases remaining between them. The CDR3 loop reads CASSQGELSYEQYF. CDR3 DNA: TGCGCCAGCAGCCAAGGGGAGCTGTCCTACGAGCAGTACTTC.

The chain employs TRBV27 and TRBJ2-1; 9 nucleotides match TRBD2. V lost 2 bases and J lost 4; bases outside the gene matches: 3. Per the germline V gene, CDR1 is MNHEY and CDR2 is SMNVEV (reference sequence). The CDR3 runs to 15 residues. The chain's CDR3 is CASSLSGRPYNEQFF. Written as DNA, the CDR3 is TGTGCCAGCAGTTTAAGCGGGAGGCCTTACAATGAGCAGTTCTTC.

This clone was observed a single time. The V gene is TRBV13, the J gene TRBJ1-2; 8 nucleotides align to TRBD1. The CDR3 loop spans 15 amino acids. The germline V gene has CDR1 PRHDT and CDR2 FYEKMQ (reference sequence). Losses at the gene ends were 0 bases for V and 4 bases for J; bases not matched to a gene: 4. CDR3 in amino acids: CASSLGTGDVYGYTF. As DNA, the CDR3 is TGTGCCAGCAGCTTAGGGACAGGGGATGTCTATGGCTACACCTTC.

This chain joins TRBV28 and TRBJ1-5; D is perhaps TRBD1 (5 bases). The V gene lost 6 bases and the J gene lost 6 bases, with 9 bases spanning the gap. The length of the CDR3 is 12 residues. Germline CDR1 MDHEN, CDR2 SYDVKM. The CDR3 is CASSFGGQPQHF. In DNA form, the CDR3 reads TGTGCCAGCAGCTTCGGGGGTCAGCCCCAGCATTTT.

V is TRBV5-1 and J is TRBJ1-1; 8 bases map to TRBD1. Germline trimming cut 2 bases from V and 3 bases from J; bases unmatched to any gene: 6. This CDR3 has 15 residues. Germline CDR1 SGHRS, CDR2 YFSETQ. The CDR3 DNA follows: TGCGCCAGCAGCTTAGTTCAGGGGGCGCACACTGAAGCTTTCTTT. This sequence encodes CASSLVQGAHTEAFF.

The chain has TRBV11-2 and TRBJ2-7; unclear D gene. In germline, CDR1 is SGHAT, CDR2 FQNNGV. Trimming cost V 0 bases and J 5 bases, with 14 bases left between them. This CDR3 has 15 residues. Here the CDR3 DNA reads TGTGCCAGCAGCTTAGATCCCCAGTTTACTAACGAGCAGTACTTC. This gives the protein CASSLDPQFTNEQYF.

The J gene is TRBJ2-5, the V gene TRBV5-1, with 10 bases identical to TRBD1. V dropped 5 bases and J dropped 5; count of bases not matched to a gene: 9. Germline values: CDR1 SGHRS, CDR2 YFSETQ. This CDR3 has 15 residues. The CDR3 spells CASRSGQGVAETQYF. Here the CDR3 DNA reads TGCGCCAGCAGATCCGGACAGGGGGTAGCTGAGACCCAGTACTTC.

The chain joins TRBV6-1 to TRBJ1-1, with D maybe TRBD1 (5 bases). The V and J ends lost 0 bases and 1 base respectively, with 18 bases between them. CDR3 length: 18 amino acids. CDR1 and CDR2 from the germline V gene are MNHNS and SASEGT. The CDR3 region has the DNA TGTGCCAGCAGTGAAGCCCTCCCATTCGGGGGGTCGAACACTGAAGCTTTCTTT. Translated, it gives CASSEALPFGGSNTEAFF.